Reported below is one T cell receptor (beta chain). Antigen specificity is unknown. This sample is part of a study of OX40 agonist ivuxolimab in advanced cancers. Study in general: From 23 to 79 years was the age range, with a mean of around 56 years, and over 80% were male. Study-level findings and limits: By week 6 at 0.1 to 3.0 mg/kg, blood CD4+ and CD8+ T cells had expanded clonally. Certain nonresponders additionally had low normalized T-cell clonal expansion.

Here immunoSEQ multiplex PCR was the method, and the copy in TCRdb shows in-frame clones only, minus some. Among about 35,000 clones listed, about 83% were seen once. The germline CDR1 and CDR2 sequences are MDHEN and SYDVKM. The CDR3 spans 14 residues. The ends were cut back, 2 bases at V and 10 bases at J, with 14 bases in the middle. The origin of this receptor is an adult with an advanced solid tumor such as melanoma, head and neck, liver or kidney cancer. The genes are TRBV28 and TRBJ1-4, with D uncertain. Here the sequenced sample was CD4+ or CD8+ T cells sorted from blood, taken in a trial of the OX40 agonist ivuxolimab. In DNA form, the CDR3 reads TGTGCCAGCAGTTTAATCGGCGCCGAAGGAAAACTGTTTTTT. Protein product: CASSLIGAEGKLFF. The full variable domain, completed using reference TRBV28 and TRBJ1-4, is DVKVTQSSRYLVKRTGEKVFLECVQDMDHENMFWYRQDPGLGLRLIYFSYDVKMKEKGDIPEGYSVSREKKERFSLILESASTNQTSMYLCASSLIGAEGKLFFGSGTQLSVL.